Presented here are 16 T cell receptor beta chains from one specimen sequenced in a study of long-term antiretroviral therapy in people with HIV (dated by TCRdb to 2021 to 2024). The immunoSEQ hsTCRB v3.0 assay was used at survey level resolution for TRB variable region sequencing. In its TCRdb copy, this immuneACCESS table keeps in-frame sequences only and misses some clones. Where compared with another copy, unresolved V genes explain less than half of these, and the others have no known cause. The sample data list 7,200 or so clones, and approximately 74% of these were observed just once. The biggest ten clones account for around 6.9% of the sample. Sequences were derived from unsorted PBMCs, sampled 0.1 years before starting antiretroviral therapy. All receptors come from a man between 18 and 35 years old with HIV.

This chain uses TRBV6-5 with TRBJ2-1; D remains ambiguous. The CDR3 covers 14 residues. Between the trimmed V and J ends, which lost 2 bases and 8 bases, there was a span of 13 bases. Germline V lookup: CDR1 MNHEY, CDR2 SVGAGI. The CDR3 DNA is TGTGCCAGCAGTTACACCGCCGGGCCTCATGAGCAGTTCTTC. Protein product: CASSYTAGPHEQFF.

This chain connects TRBV5-1 to TRBJ2-3; D gene uncertain. V was pared by 0 bases and J by 0 bases, with 5 bases between. CDR1 and CDR2 from the germline V gene are SGHRS and YFSETQ. There are 14 residues in the CDR3. CDR3 amino acids: CASSLAVSTDTQYF. CDR3 DNA sequence: TGCGCCAGCAGCTTGGCCGTTAGCACAGATACGCAGTATTTT. The full variable domain, its missing parts supplied by reference TRBV5-1 and TRBJ2-3, is KAGVTQTPRYLIKTRGQQVTLSCSPISGHRSVSWYQQTPGQGLQFLFEYFSETQRNKGNFPGRFSGRQFSNSRSEMNVSTLELGDSALYLCASSLAVSTDTQYFGPGTRLTVL.

This clone was counted only a few times. This sequence joins TRBV21-1 and TRBJ1-1; TRBD1, as called in the table, went unchecked against the DNA. TRBV21-1 is a listed pseudogene. CDR3 length: 14 residues. The CDR3 region is CASSKVKAGKGAFF. CDR3 sequence (DNA): TGTGCCAGCAGCAAAGTGAAGGCAGGAAAGGGGGCTTTCTTT.

V gene TRBV6-6 combines with J gene TRBJ1-2; D gene uncertain. Germline-derived CDR1 and CDR2 are MNHNY and SVGAGI (reference sequence). V was clipped by 2 bases and J by 1 base, with 11 bases between them. This CDR3 region has 15 residues. CDR3 loop: CASSYPVGVNYGYTF. In DNA form, the CDR3 reads TGTGCCAGCAGTTACCCTGTTGGGGTTAACTATGGCTACACCTTC.

This clone has a handful of counts. The J gene is TRBJ1-2, the V gene TRBV4-1; D uncertain. The V gene lost 0 bases and the J gene lost 5 bases, with 13 bases spanning the gap. The germline V gene encodes CDR1 MGHRA and CDR2 YSYEKL. The CDR3 contains 15 residues. CDR3 protein: CASSQERESMYGYTF. The CDR3 DNA sequence: TGCGCCAGCAGCCAAGAAAGGGAATCCATGTATGGCTACACCTTC.

This sequence joins TRBV29-1 and TRBJ2-3, with D tentatively TRBD2 (6 bases). V was cut by 7 bases and J by 2 bases, with 13 bases left in between. The CDR3 has 13 residues. Per the germline V gene, CDR1 is SQVTM and CDR2 is ANQGSEA. Here the CDR3 DNA reads TGCAGCGCTGACGGGGGTCCCACAGATACGCAGTATTTT. Protein product: CSADGGPTDTQYF.

The chain has TRBV7-2 and TRBJ1-1; D not certain. The CDR3 covers 13 residues. In germline, CDR1 is SGHTA, CDR2 FQGNSA. Trimming removed 5 bases at V and 1 base at J, with 8 bases between. CDR3 nucleotide sequence: TGTGCCAGCAGCCCCACAGAGAACACTGAAGCTTTCTTT. It is translated as CASSPTENTEAFF. The full variable domain, its missing parts supplied by reference TRBV7-2 and TRBJ1-1, is GAGVSQSPSNKVTEKGKDVELRCDPISGHTALYWYRQSLGQGLEFLIYFQGNSAPDKSGLPSDRFSAERTGGSVSTLTIQRTQQEDSAVYLCASSPTENTEAFFGQGTRLTVV.

V usage is TRBV25-1 and J usage is TRBJ2-3; 8 bases fit TRBD2. V dropped 3 bases and J dropped 2; count of bases not matched to a gene: 4. The length of the CDR3 is 15 residues. Germline V lookup: CDR1 MGHDK, CDR2 SYGVNS. This CDR3 is CASSEKAGATDTQYF. The CDR3 DNA reads as TGTGCCAGCAGTGAGAAAGCGGGGGCCACAGATACGCAGTATTTT.

This clone was picked up a small number of times. The chain links TRBV9 to TRBJ1-2; 7 positions match TRBD1. Losses at the gene ends were 5 bases for V and 4 bases for J; bases not matched to a gene: 8. Germline CDR1 and CDR2: SGDLS and YYNGEE. The CDR3 length is 14 residues. In DNA, the CDR3 is TGTGCCAGCAGAGACTCAGGGGGTGCCTATGGCTACACCTTC. Translating it yields CASRDSGGAYGYTF. The entire variable domain, with the rest obtained from reference TRBV9 and TRBJ1-2, is as follows: DSGVTQTPKHLITATGQRVTLRCSPRSGDLSVYWYQQSLDQGLQFLIQYYNGEERAKGNILERFSAQQFPDLHSELNLSSLELGDSALYFCASRDSGGAYGYTFGSGTRLTVV.

The table lists this clone with a few counts. The rearrangement links TRBV5-4 to TRBJ1-3, with TRBD1 as a possible D gene (6 bases). V was shortened by 2 bases and J by 0 bases, with 6 bases between the two germline ends. Germline V gives CDR1 SGHNT, CDR2 YYREEE (reference sequence). The CDR3 has 14 amino acids. CDR3 in DNA: TGTGCCAGCAGCTTAGGGGGCTCTGGAAACACCATATATTTT. Its protein is CASSLGGSGNTIYF.

The V and J genes are TRBV5-4 and TRBJ1-2, with D perhaps TRBD1 (5 bases). Trimming left V 4 bases short and J 4 bases short, with 17 bases between. CDR1 SGHNT and CDR2 YYREEE come from the germline V gene (reference sequence). This CDR3 has 15 residues. The CDR3 loop reads CASSPDPETVYGYTF. Here the CDR3 DNA reads TGTGCCAGCAGCCCGGACCCGGAGACAGTCTATGGCTACACCTTC.

The rearrangement joins TRBV30 to TRBJ1-4, with 10 bases identical to TRBD1. Germline V gene lookup returns CDR1 GTSNPN and CDR2 SVGIG (reference sequence). Trimming at V came to 5 bases and at J to 8 bases, leaving 8 bases not matched to a gene. This CDR3 spans 14 amino acids. The CDR3 region has the DNA TGTGCCTGGCACACCGGGACAGGGGACGAAAAACTGTTTTTT. Protein: CAWHTGTGDEKLFF.

This sequence joins TRBV2 and TRBJ2-7; D may be TRBD1 or TRBD2 (5 bases each). Germline-derived CDR1 and CDR2 are SNHLY and FYNNEI. The ends were cut back, 6 bases at V and 2 bases at J, with 17 bases in the middle. The CDR3 has 15 residues. The CDR3 loop is CASSPILGVTYEQYF. The CDR3 DNA follows: TGTGCCAGCAGCCCCATCCTGGGGGTCACCTACGAGCAGTACTTC.

The J gene is TRBJ1-5, the V gene TRBV4-1; D uncertain. Germline CDR1 and CDR2: MGHRA and YSYEKL. Trimming removed 6 bases from V and 4 bases from J, with 16 bases in between. The CDR3 has 15 residues. For the CDR3, the DNA is TGCGCCAGCAGTCCCCTGGAATCCGCGAATCAGCCCCAGCATTTT. Protein sequence: CASSPLESANQPQHF.

DNA for the CDR3: TGTGCCTGGACCCAGCCGACAGGGGACACTGAAGCTTTCTTT. It specifies CAWTQPTGDTEAFF. This chain links TRBV30 with TRBJ1-1; the match to TRBD1 covers 8 bases. V gave up 4 bases and J gave up 3 bases; unmatched junction bases: 7. CDR1 GTSNPN and CDR2 SVGIG come from the germline V gene (reference sequence). The CDR3 totals 14 residues.

In its sample, this clone was seen once. This rearrangement joins TRBV7-9 to TRBJ1-6; 10 bases are shared with TRBD1. The CDR3 contains 17 residues. J gave up 9 bases and V 3 bases, and 11 bases lay outside the gene matches. Germline CDR1 is SEHNR and CDR2 is FQNEAQ (reference sequence). The CDR3: CASSFRTGGDFGSPLHF. DNA of the CDR3: TGTGCCAGCAGCTTCCGGACAGGGGGAGATTTTGGTTCACCCCTCCACTTT.